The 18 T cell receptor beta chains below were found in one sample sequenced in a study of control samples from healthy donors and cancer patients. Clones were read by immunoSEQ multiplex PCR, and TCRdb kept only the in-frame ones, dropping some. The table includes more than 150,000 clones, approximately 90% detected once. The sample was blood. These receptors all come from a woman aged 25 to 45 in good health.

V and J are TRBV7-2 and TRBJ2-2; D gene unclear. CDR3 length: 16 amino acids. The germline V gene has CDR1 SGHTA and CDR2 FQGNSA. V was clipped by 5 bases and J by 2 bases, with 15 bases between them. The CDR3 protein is CASSTQAQPNTGELFF. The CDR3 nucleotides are TGTGCCAGCAGCACGCAGGCCCAACCCAACACCGGGGAGCTGTTTTTT.

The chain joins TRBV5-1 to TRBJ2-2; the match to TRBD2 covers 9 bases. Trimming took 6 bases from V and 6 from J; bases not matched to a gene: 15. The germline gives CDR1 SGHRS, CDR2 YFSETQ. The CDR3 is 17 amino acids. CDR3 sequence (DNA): TGCGCCAGCAAACCCACCGGGGTAGCGGGAGTTGCCGGGGAGCTGTTTTTT. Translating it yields CASKPTGVAGVAGELFF. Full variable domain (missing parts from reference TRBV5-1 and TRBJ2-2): KAGVTQTPRYLIKTRGQQVTLSCSPISGHRSVSWYQQTPGQGLQFLFEYFSETQRNKGNFPGRFSGRQFSNSRSEMNVSTLELGDSALYLCASKPTGVAGVAGELFFGEGSRLTVL.

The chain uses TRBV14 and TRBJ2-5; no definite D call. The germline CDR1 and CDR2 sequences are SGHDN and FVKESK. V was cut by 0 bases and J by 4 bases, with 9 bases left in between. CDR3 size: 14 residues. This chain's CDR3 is CASSQDRLRETQYF. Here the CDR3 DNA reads TGTGCCAGCAGCCAAGATCGCCTCCGAGAGACCCAGTACTTC.

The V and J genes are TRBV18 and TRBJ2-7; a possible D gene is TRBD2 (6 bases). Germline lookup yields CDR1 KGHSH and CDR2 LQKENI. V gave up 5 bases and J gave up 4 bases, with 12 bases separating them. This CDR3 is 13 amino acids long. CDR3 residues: CASSKGTSYEQYF. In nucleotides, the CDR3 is TGTGCCAGCTCAAAGGGGACTTCTTACGAGCAGTACTTC.

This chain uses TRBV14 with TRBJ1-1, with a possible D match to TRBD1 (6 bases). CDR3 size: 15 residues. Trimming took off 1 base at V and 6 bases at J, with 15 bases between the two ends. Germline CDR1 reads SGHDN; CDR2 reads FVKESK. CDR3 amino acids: CASSQGAVGAAEAFF. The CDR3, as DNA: TGTGCCAGCAGCCAAGGAGCAGTGGGGGCCGCTGAAGCTTTCTTT.

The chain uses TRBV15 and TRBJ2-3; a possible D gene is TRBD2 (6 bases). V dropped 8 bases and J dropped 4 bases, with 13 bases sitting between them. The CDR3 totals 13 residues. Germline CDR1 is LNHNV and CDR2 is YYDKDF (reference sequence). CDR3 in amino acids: CATGGGDADTQYF. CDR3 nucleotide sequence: TGTGCCACCGGCGGAGGGGATGCAGATACGCAGTATTTT.

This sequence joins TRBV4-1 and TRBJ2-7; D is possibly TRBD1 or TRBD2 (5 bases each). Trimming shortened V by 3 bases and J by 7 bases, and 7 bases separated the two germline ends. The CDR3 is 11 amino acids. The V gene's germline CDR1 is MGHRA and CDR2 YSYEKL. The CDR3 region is CASSQWGEQYF. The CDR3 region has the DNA TGCGCCAGCAGCCAGTGGGGGGAGCAGTACTTC.

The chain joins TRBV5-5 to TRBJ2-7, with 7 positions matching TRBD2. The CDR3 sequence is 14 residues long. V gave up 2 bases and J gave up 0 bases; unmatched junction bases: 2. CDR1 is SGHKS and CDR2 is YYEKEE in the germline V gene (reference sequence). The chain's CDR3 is CASSLGGSSYEQYF. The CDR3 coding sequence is TGTGCCAGCAGCTTAGGCGGGAGCTCCTACGAGCAGTACTTC.

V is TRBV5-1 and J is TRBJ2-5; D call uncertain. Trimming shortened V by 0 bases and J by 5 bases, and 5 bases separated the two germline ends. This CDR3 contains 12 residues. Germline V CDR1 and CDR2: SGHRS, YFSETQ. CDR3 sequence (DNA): TGCGCCAGCAGCTTGGTAGGGGAGACCCAGTACTTC. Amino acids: CASSLVGETQYF.

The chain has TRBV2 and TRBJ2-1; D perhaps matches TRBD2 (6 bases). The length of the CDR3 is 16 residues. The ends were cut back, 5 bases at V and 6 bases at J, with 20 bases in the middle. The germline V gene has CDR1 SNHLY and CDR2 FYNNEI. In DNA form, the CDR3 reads TGTGCCAGCAGTCCAAAACTAGCTATATGGCTCAATGAGCAGTTCTTC. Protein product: CASSPKLAIWLNEQFF.

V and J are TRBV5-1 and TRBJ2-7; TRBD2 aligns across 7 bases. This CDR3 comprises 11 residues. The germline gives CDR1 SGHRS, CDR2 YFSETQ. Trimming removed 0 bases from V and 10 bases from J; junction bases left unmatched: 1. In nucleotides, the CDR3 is TGCGCCAGCAGCTTGGGGGAGGGCCAGTACTTC. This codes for CASSLGEGQYF.

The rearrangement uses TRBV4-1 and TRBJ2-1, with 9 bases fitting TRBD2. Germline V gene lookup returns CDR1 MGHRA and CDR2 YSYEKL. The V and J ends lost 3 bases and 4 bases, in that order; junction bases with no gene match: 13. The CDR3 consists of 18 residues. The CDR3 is CASSQSRFSSGTYNEQFF. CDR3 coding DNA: TGCGCCAGCAGCCAGAGCCGCTTTTCTAGCGGGACTTACAATGAGCAGTTCTTC.

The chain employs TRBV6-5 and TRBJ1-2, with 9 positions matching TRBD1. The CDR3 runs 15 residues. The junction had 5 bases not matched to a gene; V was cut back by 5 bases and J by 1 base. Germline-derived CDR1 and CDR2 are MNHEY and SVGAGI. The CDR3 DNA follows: TGTGCCAGCAGTCCCGGGACAGGGAATAACTATGGCTACACCTTC. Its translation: CASSPGTGNNYGYTF.

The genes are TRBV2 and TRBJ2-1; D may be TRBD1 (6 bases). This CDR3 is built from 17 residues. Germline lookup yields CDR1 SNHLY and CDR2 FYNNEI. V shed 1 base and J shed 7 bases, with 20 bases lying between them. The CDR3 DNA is TGTGCCAGCAGTGAAGTCGGGACACATTCTCTGGGGAATGAGCAGTTCTTC. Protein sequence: CASSEVGTHSLGNEQFF.

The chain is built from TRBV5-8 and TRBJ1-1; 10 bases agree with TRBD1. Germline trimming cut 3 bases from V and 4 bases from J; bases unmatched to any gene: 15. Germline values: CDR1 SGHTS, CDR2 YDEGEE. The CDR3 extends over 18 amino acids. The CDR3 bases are TGTGCCAGCAGCTGGACGATCCGGGGGACAGGGGTCGGCACTGAAGCTTTCTTT. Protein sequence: CASSWTIRGTGVGTEAFF.

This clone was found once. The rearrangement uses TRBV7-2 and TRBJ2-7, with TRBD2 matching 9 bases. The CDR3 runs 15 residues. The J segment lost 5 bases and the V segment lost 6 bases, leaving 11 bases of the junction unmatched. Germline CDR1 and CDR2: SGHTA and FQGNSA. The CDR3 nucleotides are TGTGCCAGCAGTCCCCCTGGGCGGGAGGGGGACGAGCAGTACTTC. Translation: CASSPPGREGDEQYF.

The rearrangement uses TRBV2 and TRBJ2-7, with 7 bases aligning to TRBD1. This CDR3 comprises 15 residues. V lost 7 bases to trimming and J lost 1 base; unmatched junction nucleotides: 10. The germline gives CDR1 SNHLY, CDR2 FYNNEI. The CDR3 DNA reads TGTGCCAGCACTTCAGGGACAGTAAATTCCTACGAGCAGTACTTC. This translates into CASTSGTVNSYEQYF.

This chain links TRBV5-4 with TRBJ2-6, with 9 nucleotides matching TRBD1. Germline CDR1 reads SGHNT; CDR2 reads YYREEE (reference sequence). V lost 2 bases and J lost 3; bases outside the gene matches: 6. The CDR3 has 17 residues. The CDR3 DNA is TGTGCCAGCAGCTTAGGACAGGGGAATTTTGGGGCCAACGTCCTGACTTTC. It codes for CASSLGQGNFGANVLTF.